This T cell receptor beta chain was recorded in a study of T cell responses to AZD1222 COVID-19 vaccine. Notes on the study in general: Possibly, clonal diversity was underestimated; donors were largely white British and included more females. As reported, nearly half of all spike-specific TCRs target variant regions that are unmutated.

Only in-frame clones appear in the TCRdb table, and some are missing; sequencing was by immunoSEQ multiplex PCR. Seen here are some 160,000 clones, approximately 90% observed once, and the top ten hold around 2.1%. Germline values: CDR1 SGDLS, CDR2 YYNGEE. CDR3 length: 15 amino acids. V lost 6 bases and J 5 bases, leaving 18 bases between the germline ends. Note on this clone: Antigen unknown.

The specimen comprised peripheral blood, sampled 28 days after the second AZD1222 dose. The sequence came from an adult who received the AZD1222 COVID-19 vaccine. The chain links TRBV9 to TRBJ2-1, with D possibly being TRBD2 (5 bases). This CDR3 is CASTPLGVSNNEQFF. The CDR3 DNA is TGTGCCAGCACACCCCTGGGAGTTTCGAACAATGAGCAGTTCTTC.